This T cell receptor (beta chain) originates from a study of OX40 agonist ivuxolimab in advanced cancers. As for the study in general: Eligibility admitted prior anti-PD-1, anti-PD-L1 or anti-CTLA-4 therapy; about 39% had some. The study's findings and limits: Low normalized T-cell clonal expansion was also seen in some nonresponders.

The table came from immunoSEQ multiplex PCR; TCRdb's copy has only in-frame clones and leaves some out. The sample records approximately 46,000 clones, around 80% being singletons. Baseline, cycle 4 day 1, and cycle 7 day 1 were the blood sampling points. CDR1 is SGHNT and CDR2 is YENEEA in the germline V gene. Germline trimming cut 5 bases from V and 0 bases from J; bases unmatched to any gene: 6. This CDR3 is 15 amino acids long. As concerns this clone: Its antigen is not known.

Specimen: CD4+ or CD8+ T cells sorted from blood, collected in a trial of the OX40 agonist ivuxolimab. V gene TRBV11-3 combines with J gene TRBJ1-1; 7 bases match TRBD1. The source of this sequence is an adult with an advanced solid tumor such as melanoma, head and neck, liver or kidney cancer. For the CDR3, the DNA is TGTGCCAGCAGCCGACAGGGTAATTTGAACACTGAAGCTTTCTTT. Translation: CASSRQGNLNTEAFF.